This T cell receptor beta chain stems from a study of blood T cells in healthy people across ages. V lost 4 bases and J 6 bases, leaving 20 bases between the germline ends. Germline V gives CDR1 SGHNT, CDR2 YYREEE (reference sequence). The CDR3 has 16 residues. Sample-barcoded 5' priming and a J-beta primer mix drove a second PCR of 7 to 11 cycles. Through a template-switch adaptor with 12 random nucleotides, each cDNA molecule received a tag. One entry per CDR3 protein results from TCRdb running MiXCR on the 5' RACE reads. The table has about 650,000 distinct CDR3 sequences, under 65% seen once. This TCR came from a woman at least 80 years old in good health. The source material was blood. The V call is TRBV5-4, the J call TRBJ2-1; TRBD2 is a possible D gene (5 bases). The CDR3 region has the DNA TGTGCCAGCAGCGATTATACGGAGAGGGTAATCAATGAGCAGTTCTTC. Protein: CASSDYTERVINEQFF.